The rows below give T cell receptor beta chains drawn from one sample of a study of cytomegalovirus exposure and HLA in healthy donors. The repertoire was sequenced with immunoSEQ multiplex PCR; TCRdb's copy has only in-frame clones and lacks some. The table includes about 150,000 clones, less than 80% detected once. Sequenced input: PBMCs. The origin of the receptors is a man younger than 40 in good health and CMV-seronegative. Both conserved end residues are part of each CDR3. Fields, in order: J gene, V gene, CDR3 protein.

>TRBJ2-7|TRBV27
CASSFSGSEQYF
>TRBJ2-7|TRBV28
CASSLDRGYSYEQYF
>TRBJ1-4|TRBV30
CACLKGLDEKLFF
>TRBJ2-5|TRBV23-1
CASSLGQVWETQYF
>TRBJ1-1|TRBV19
CASSRRDTEAFF
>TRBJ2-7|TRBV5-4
CAGSPSSQTASYEQYF
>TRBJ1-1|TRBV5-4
CASSQDRANTEAFF
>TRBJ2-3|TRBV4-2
CASSQNPANRGRGTDTQYF
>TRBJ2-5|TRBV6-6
CASRLLAGAETQYF
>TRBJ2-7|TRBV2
CASSRQDPYYEQYF
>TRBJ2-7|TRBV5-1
CASSLSRGSYEQYF
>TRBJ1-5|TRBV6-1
CASSAAYSNQPQHF
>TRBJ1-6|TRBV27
CASSFGGTANSPLHF
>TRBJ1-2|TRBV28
CASSLADRNYGYTF
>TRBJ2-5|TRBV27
CASSLALAGALETQYF
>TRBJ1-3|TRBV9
CASSVDSTSSGNTIYF
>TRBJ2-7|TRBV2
CASYASSGGYSYEQYF
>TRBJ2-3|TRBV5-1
CASSAGQGANWAADTQYF